One and the same sample provided the 28 T cell receptor beta chains below, sequenced in a study of T cells in Graves' hyperthyroidism and ophthalmopathy. The investigators amplified TCR beta CDR3 regions from RNA transcripts. HTBI primers drove first-round RT-PCR of the TCR CDR3. Using its own MiXCR run on the multiplex PCR reads, TCRdb lists one record per CDR3 protein. The sample records under 400,000 distinct CDR3 sequences, roughly 13% being singletons. Material: blood. These receptors were collected from a woman between 18 and 29 years old with Graves' hyperthyroidism.

This clonotype showed up just once. The chain joins TRBV6-2 or TRBV6-3 to TRBJ1-5, with D maybe TRBD1 (6 bases). Germline V gives CDR1 MNHEY, CDR2 SVGEGT. The CDR3 is made up of 15 amino acids. Trimming left V 0 bases short and J 6 bases short, with 12 bases between. The CDR3 spells CASSYSHRESQPQHF. The CDR3 region has the DNA TGTGCCAGCAGTTACTCACACAGGGAGAGTCAGCCCCAGCATTTT.

This clonotype was picked up many times. The chain joins TRBV7-9 to TRBJ2-6; no definite D call. The germline gives CDR1 SEHNR, CDR2 FQNEAQ (reference sequence). Trimming shortened V by 4 bases and J by 0 bases, and 10 bases separated the two germline ends. The CDR3 is 16 amino acids. CDR3 nucleotide sequence: TGTGCCAGCAGCTCCCGGGCCAACTCTGGGGCCAACGTCCTGACTTTC. Translation gives CASSSRANSGANVLTF.

As for this clonotype: A much larger clonotype is one base distant, so this may be a read error. The J gene is TRBJ1-2, the V gene TRBV6-1; TRBD1 aligns across 10 bases. Germline loops: CDR1 MNHNS, CDR2 SASEGT. CDR3 length: 14 amino acids. V lost 6 bases and J lost 3; bases outside the gene matches: 4. The CDR3 DNA sequence: TGTGCCAGCAGGATGGACAGGGGGGACTATGGCTACACCTTC. Translating gives CASRMDRGDYGYTF.

The chain uses TRBV6-2 or TRBV6-3 and TRBJ2-7, with TRBD1 matching over 9 bases. Germline V gene data show CDR1 as MNHEY and CDR2 as SVGEGT. The CDR3 totals 16 residues. V shed 5 bases and J 3 bases; nucleotides not matched to a gene: 11. The CDR3 spells CASSHDRDREVYEQYF. The CDR3, as DNA: TGTGCCAGCAGTCATGACCGGGACAGGGAGGTCTACGAGCAGTACTTC.

This clonotype was recorded only once. The missing conserved phenylalanine or tryptophan at the end of this CDR3 makes a read error likely. V and J are TRBV6-2 or TRBV6-3 and TRBJ2-1; 8 nucleotides agree with TRBD2. Germline CDR1 and CDR2: MNHEY and SVGEGT. Germline trimming cut 4 bases from V and 2 bases from J; bases unmatched to any gene: 7. There are 16 residues in the CDR3. CDR3 nucleotides: TGTGCCAGCAGTTCCGCTAAAGCGGGGGCCTACAATGAGCAGTTCCTC. This sequence encodes CASSSAKAGAYNEQFL.

This clonotype was detected ten times or more. J is TRBJ2-4 and V is TRBV11-3, with D tentatively TRBD2 (5 bases). CDR3 length: 14 amino acids. CDR1 is SGHNT, CDR2 YENEEA, per germline. V lost 1 base and J lost 8, with 12 bases in between. The CDR3 sequence is CASSLASSPYIQYF. CDR3 bases: TGTGCCAGCAGCTTAGCTAGCTCTCCATACATTCAGTACTTC.

This clonotype was recorded a few times. The chain recombines TRBV20-1 with TRBJ2-3; D perhaps matches TRBD2 (6 bases). Per the germline V gene, CDR1 is DFQATT and CDR2 is SNEGSKA (reference sequence). The V end lost 5 bases, the J end lost 0 bases, and 18 bases lay between the germline ends. This CDR3 spans 16 amino acids. The chain's CDR3 is CSAGSGGATSTDTQYF. CDR3 coding DNA: TGCAGTGCTGGAAGTGGCGGGGCAACTAGCACAGATACGCAGTATTTT.

This clonotype came up many times. The V gene is TRBV7-2, the J gene TRBJ1-6; D gene ambiguous. This CDR3 has 13 residues. Trimming cost V 1 base and J 10 bases, with 8 bases left between them. CDR1 and CDR2 from the germline V gene are SGHTA and FQGNSA. The CDR3 sequence is CASSLVGISPLHF. Here the CDR3 DNA reads TGTGCCAGCAGCTTAGTGGGAATATCACCCCTCCACTTT. Supplemented by reference TRBV7-2 and TRBJ1-6, the full variable domain reads GAGVSQSPSNKVTEKGKDVELRCDPISGHTALYWYRQSLGQGLEFLIYFQGNSAPDKSGLPSDRFSAERTGGSVSTLTIQRTQQEDSAVYLCASSLVGISPLHFGNGTRLTVT.

This clonotype was seen many times. V is TRBV7-2 and J is TRBJ2-2; no clear D gene. The germline gives CDR1 SGHTA, CDR2 FQGNSA. The germline V and J ends were trimmed by 1 base and 0 bases, with 9 bases remaining between them. The CDR3 covers 16 residues. CDR3 loop: CASSLVLGSNTGELFF. The CDR3 DNA follows: TGTGCCAGCAGCTTAGTGCTGGGGTCGAACACCGGGGAGCTGTTTTTT.

In its sample, this clonotype was seen many times. This sequence joins TRBV24-1 and TRBJ1-2, with 8 bases that match TRBD1. The CDR3 runs to 16 residues. Germline CDR1 reads KGHDR; CDR2 reads SFDVKD. V gave up 3 bases and J gave up 4 bases; unmatched junction bases: 9. For the CDR3, the DNA is TGTGCCACCAGTGATCGGGACAGGAATGGGGGCTATGGCTACACCTTC. This translates into CATSDRDRNGGYGYTF.

The chain employs TRBV2 and TRBJ2-3; TRBD2 agrees at 13 bases. The trim removed 7 bases at V and 0 bases at J, leaving 4 bases unmatched. Germline V lookup: CDR1 SNHLY, CDR2 FYNNEI. The CDR3 runs to 16 residues. CDR3 residues: CASNGLAGASTDTQYF. For the CDR3, the DNA is TGTGCCAGCAACGGACTAGCGGGGGCTAGCACAGATACGCAGTATTTT.

Turning to this clonotype: This clone may be a read error of a much larger clone one base away. The gene calls are TRBV6-5 and TRBJ2-5, with unresolved D. V was trimmed by 8 bases and J by 4 bases, leaving 11 bases between them. Germline V CDR1 and CDR2: MNHEY, SVGAGI. The CDR3 sequence is 12 residues long. This CDR3 is CASGWGRETQYF. Written as DNA, the CDR3 is TGTGCCAGCGGTTGGGGTCGAGAGACCCAGTACTTC.

This clonotype was seen ten or more times. This rearrangement joins TRBV12-3 or TRBV12-4 to TRBJ1-1; D is unresolved. The length of the CDR3 is 15 residues. With 6 bases removed from V and 4 bases from J, the gap between germline ends came to 18 bases. This chain's CDR3 is CASRTNSNSATEAFF. The CDR3 nucleotides read TGTGCCAGCAGGACTAACAGTAATTCGGCCACTGAAGCTTTCTTT.

This clonotype has just a few counts. The V and J genes are TRBV11-2 and TRBJ1-6, with D uncertain. CDR3 length equals 16 residues. The ends were cut back, 2 bases at V and 4 bases at J, with 12 bases in the middle. Per germline, CDR1 SGHAT and CDR2 FQNNGV. The CDR3 spells CASSLTSSGYNSPLHF. Here the CDR3 DNA reads TGTGCCAGCAGCTTAACCAGCTCGGGTTATAATTCACCCCTCCACTTT.

In this sample, this clonotype turned up many times. The chain has TRBV28 and TRBJ1-6; D gene unclear. The CDR3 has 19 residues. The V gene's germline CDR1 is MDHEN and CDR2 SYDVKM. The ends were cut back, 6 bases at V and 0 bases at J, with 21 bases in the middle. This CDR3 is CASSSVLEPYLSYNSPLHF. CDR3 coding DNA: TGTGCCAGCAGCTCAGTGCTCGAACCTTATCTCTCCTATAATTCACCCCTCCACTTT.

Only a few counts were recorded for this clonotype. The chain uses TRBV9 and TRBJ2-3; 8 nucleotides align to TRBD2. Germline lookup yields CDR1 SGDLS and CDR2 YYNGEE. V lost 3 bases to trimming and J lost 6 bases; unmatched junction nucleotides: 9. CDR3 length: 15 amino acids. This CDR3 is CASSALAGTMDTQYF. In DNA form, the CDR3 reads TGTGCCAGCAGCGCTTTAGCGGGGACCATGGATACGCAGTATTTT.

This clonotype was counted at least ten times. The V and J genes are TRBV5-1 and TRBJ2-3; 8 nucleotides match TRBD2. The germline CDR1 and CDR2 sequences are SGHRS and YFSETQ. The V segment lost 4 bases and the J segment 3 bases; nucleotides outside the gene matches: 7. CDR3 length equals 15 residues. The CDR3 spells CASSPSGSQTDTQYF. CDR3 coding DNA: TGCGCCAGCAGCCCCAGCGGGAGCCAAACAGATACGCAGTATTTT.

This clonotype showed up many times. The V and J genes are TRBV28 and TRBJ2-6, with D tentatively TRBD2 (5 bases). Between the trimmed V and J ends, which lost 8 bases and 0 bases, there was a span of 23 bases. CDR1 MDHEN and CDR2 SYDVKM come from the germline V gene. CDR3 length: 19 amino acids. The CDR3 reads CASLTAGGPLSSGANVLTF. CDR3 sequence (DNA): TGTGCCAGCCTTACAGCCGGCGGGCCCCTGAGCTCTGGGGCCAACGTCCTGACTTTC.

At least ten counts were recorded for this clonotype. The rearrangement uses TRBV10-3 and TRBJ2-3; 7 nucleotides agree with TRBD2. CDR3 size: 14 residues. In germline, CDR1 is ENHRY, CDR2 SYGVKD. The junction had 6 bases not matched to a gene; V was cut back by 5 bases and J by 4 bases. CDR3 nucleotide sequence: TGTGCCATCAGTAAACGGGAGGCATCAGATACGCAGTATTTT. Its translation: CAISKREASDTQYF.

In its sample, this clonotype was seen many times. The V and J genes are TRBV2 and TRBJ1-2; the match to TRBD1 covers 9 bases. The J segment lost 6 bases and the V segment lost 5 bases, leaving 4 bases of the junction unmatched. This CDR3 region has 13 residues. Per the germline V gene, CDR1 is SNHLY and CDR2 is FYNNEI. The CDR3 protein is CASSRRQGDGYTF. Here the CDR3 DNA reads TGTGCCAGCAGTAGAAGACAGGGGGATGGCTACACCTTC.

CDR3 in amino acids: CSVKDSPIYEQYF. CDR3 nucleotide sequence: TGCAGCGTTAAGGACAGTCCCATCTACGAGCAGTACTTC. J is TRBJ2-7 and V is TRBV29-1, with D possibly TRBD1 on 6 matching bases. V was cut by 5 bases and J by 3 bases, with 14 bases left in between. Germline V gene data show CDR1 as SQVTM and CDR2 as ANQGSEA. The CDR3 spans 13 residues.

This clonotype was observed a single time. Since a much larger clone is just one base distant, this may be a read error. The gene calls are TRBV12-3 or TRBV12-4 and TRBJ2-3; TRBD1 agrees at 11 bases. This CDR3 has 16 amino acids. The CDR3 DNA follows: TGTGCCAGCAGAATAGCGGGACAGGGGGGGGTAGATACGCGGTATTTT. This codes for CASRIAGQGGVDTRYF.

This clonotype was detected ten times or more. The chain employs TRBV6-1 and TRBJ1-5; possibly TRBD1 for D (6 bases). Germline CDR1 and CDR2: MNHNS and SASEGT. Trimming shortened V by 0 bases and J by 2 bases, and 11 bases separated the two germline ends. There are 16 residues in the CDR3. This CDR3 reads CASSEAEGEGNQPQHF. In DNA form, the CDR3 reads TGTGCCAGCAGTGAAGCGGAGGGGGAGGGCAATCAGCCCCAGCATTTT.

This clonotype was detected a few times. The chain carries TRBV30 and TRBJ1-4; TRBD1 is a possible D gene (5 bases). The V gene lost 0 bases and the J gene lost 0 bases, with 8 bases spanning the gap. Germline V gene lookup returns CDR1 GTSNPN and CDR2 SVGIG (reference sequence). The CDR3 has 15 residues. The CDR3 region is CAWSVGVATNEKLFF. CDR3 DNA sequence: TGTGCCTGGAGTGTGGGGGTTGCAACTAATGAAAAACTGTTTTTT.

Remarks on this clonotype: This may be a read error, as it is one base from a much larger clone. This rearrangement joins TRBV6-2 or TRBV6-3 to TRBJ2-7; no clear D. The germline CDR1 and CDR2 sequences are MNHEY and SVGEGT. The CDR3 runs to 12 residues. V was cut by 8 bases and J by 6 bases, with 14 bases left in between. CDR3 in amino acids: CASAAGTCEQYF. DNA of the CDR3: TGTGCCAGCGCGGCAGGAACCTGCGAGCAGTACTTC.

J is TRBJ2-1 and V is TRBV6-2 or TRBV6-3, with D possibly TRBD2 on 6 matching bases. The CDR3 has 15 residues. Deletions cut 5 bases from V and 2 bases from J, with 13 bases between. CDR1 and CDR2 (germline): MNHEY, SVGEGT. CDR3 amino acids: CASSRDLSPYNEQFF. DNA of the CDR3: TGTGCCAGCAGTAGGGACTTGTCCCCCTACAATGAGCAGTTCTTC.

This clonotype has only a few counts. V and J are TRBV19 and TRBJ1-2, with TRBD1 matching 7 bases. Per the germline V gene, CDR1 is LNHDA and CDR2 is SQIVND (reference sequence). This CDR3 comprises 16 residues. The junction had 14 bases not matched to a gene; V was cut back by 3 bases and J by 7 bases. CDR3 amino acids: CASSMFQGVGESGYTF. CDR3 in DNA: TGTGCCAGTAGTATGTTCCAGGGGGTAGGTGAAAGTGGCTACACCTTC.

This clonotype appeared many times. V gene TRBV12-5 combines with J gene TRBJ2-3; no clear D gene. With 6 bases removed from V and 12 bases from J, the gap between germline ends came to 19 bases. The CDR3 runs to 13 residues. Germline-derived CDR1 and CDR2 are LGHNT and FRNRAP. CDR3 sequence: CASGPESRAPQYF. In DNA, the CDR3 is TGTGCTAGTGGCCCGGAGAGTCGCGCACCCCAGTATTTT.